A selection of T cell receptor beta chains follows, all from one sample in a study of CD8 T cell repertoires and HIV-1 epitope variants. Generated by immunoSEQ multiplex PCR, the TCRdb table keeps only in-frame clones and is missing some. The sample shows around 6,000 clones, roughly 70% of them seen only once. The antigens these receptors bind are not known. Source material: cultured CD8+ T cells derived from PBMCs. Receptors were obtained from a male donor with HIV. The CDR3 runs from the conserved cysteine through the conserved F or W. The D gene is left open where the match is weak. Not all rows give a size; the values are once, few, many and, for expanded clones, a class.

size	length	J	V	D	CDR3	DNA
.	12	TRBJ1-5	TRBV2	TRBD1	CASAGGNQPQHF	TGTGCCAGCGCAGGGGGGAATCAGCCCCAGCATTTT
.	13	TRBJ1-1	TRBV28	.	CASRTGEVTEAFF	TGTGCCAGCAGGACAGGAGAGGTCACTGAAGCTTTCTTT
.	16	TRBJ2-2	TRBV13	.	CASSTRGSGRTGELFF	TGTGCCAGCAGCACACGAGGCTCGGGTCGGACCGGGGAGCTGTTTTTT
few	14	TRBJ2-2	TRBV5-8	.	CASSLVGLTGELFF	TGTGCCAGCAGCTTGGTAGGGCTCACCGGGGAGCTGTTTTTT
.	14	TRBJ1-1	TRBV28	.	CASREGWGGTEAFF	TGTGCCAGCAGGGAGGGGTGGGGAGGCACTGAAGCTTTCTTT
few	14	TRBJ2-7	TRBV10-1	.	CASSICRHSYEQYF	TGCGCCAGCAGCATTTGCCGCCACTCCTACGAGCAGTACTTC
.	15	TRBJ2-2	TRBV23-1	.	CASSQSTLYTGELFF	TGCGCCAGCAGTCAATCGACCCTCTACACCGGGGAGCTGTTTTTT
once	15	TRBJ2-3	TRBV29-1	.	CSVEGGPPRADTQYF	TGCAGCGTTGAAGGCGGACCGCCGAGGGCAGATACGCAGTATTTT
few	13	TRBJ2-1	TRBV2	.	CASRSLDSPEQFF	TGTGCCAGTCGGTCCCTGGACTCACCCGAGCAGTTCTTC
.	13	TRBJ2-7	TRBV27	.	CASSLTRSYEQYF	TGTGCCAGCAGTTTAACGAGGAGCTACGAGCAGTACTTC
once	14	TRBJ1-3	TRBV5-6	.	CASSETPSGNTIYF	TGTGCCAGCAGCGAGACCCCGTCTGGAAACACCATATATTTT
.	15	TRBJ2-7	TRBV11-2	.	CASSLEAGPGYEQYF	TGTGCCAGCAGCTTAGAAGCAGGACCTGGCTACGAGCAGTACTTC
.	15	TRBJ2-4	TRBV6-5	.	CASSSPDRAKNIQYF	TGTGCCAGCAGTTCCCCCGATAGGGCCAAAAACATTCAGTACTTC
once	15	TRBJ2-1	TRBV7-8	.	CASSLESGTYNEQFF	TGTGCCAGCAGCTTAGAGAGCGGTACTTACAATGAGCAGTTCTTC
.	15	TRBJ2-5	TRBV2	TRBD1	CASSEGGTGRETQYF	TGTGCCAGCAGTGAAGGGGGGACAGGCAGGGAGACCCAGTACTTC
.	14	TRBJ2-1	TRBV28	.	CASGLTQSYNEQFF	TGTGCCAGCGGATTAACACAATCCTACAATGAGCAGTTCTTC
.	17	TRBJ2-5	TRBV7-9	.	CASSSLRGPTYQETQYF	TGTGCCAGCAGCTCCCTGAGGGGACCTACATACCAAGAGACCCAGTACTTC
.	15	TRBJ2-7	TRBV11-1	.	CASSLVSAPGYEQYF	TGTGCCAGCAGCTTAGTTAGCGCACCCGGGTACGAGCAGTACTTC
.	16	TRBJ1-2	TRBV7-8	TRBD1	CASNPPQGAPNYGYTF	TGTGCCAGCAACCCCCCCCAGGGGGCGCCGAACTATGGCTACACCTTC
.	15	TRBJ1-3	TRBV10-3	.	CAISESRDTGNTIYF	TGTGCCATCAGTGAGTCACGGGACACTGGAAACACCATATATTTT
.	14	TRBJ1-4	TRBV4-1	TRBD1	CASSLGQGVEKLFF	TGCGCCAGCAGCCTGGGACAGGGGGTTGAAAAACTGTTTTTT
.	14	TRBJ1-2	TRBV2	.	CASSEGGLNYGYTF	TGTGCCAGCAGTGAAGGGGGCCTTAACTATGGCTACACCTTC
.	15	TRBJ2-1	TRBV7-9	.	CASSLEGSSYNEQFF	TGTGCCAGCAGCTTAGAGGGGAGCTCCTACAATGAGCAGTTCTTC
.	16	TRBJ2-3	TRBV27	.	CASSSPLSGSTDTQYF	TGTGCCAGCAGTTCCCCCCTCAGCGGGTCAACAGATACGCAGTATTTT
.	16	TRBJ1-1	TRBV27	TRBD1	CASSQNRLDRAVEAFF	TGTGCCAGCAGTCAAAATAGACTGGACAGGGCAGTTGAAGCTTTCTTT
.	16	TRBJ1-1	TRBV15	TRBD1	CATSITGQGADTEAFF	TGTGCCACCAGCATCACGGGACAGGGGGCTGACACTGAAGCTTTCTTT
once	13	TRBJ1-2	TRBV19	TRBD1	CASSLGQGYGYTF	TGTGCCAGTAGTCTGGGACAGGGATATGGCTACACCTTC
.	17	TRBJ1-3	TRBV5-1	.	CASSLVGILAPGNTIYF	TGCGCCAGCAGCTTGGTCGGGATACTCGCCCCTGGAAACACCATATATTTT
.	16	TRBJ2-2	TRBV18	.	CASSPPVTANTGELFF	TGTGCCAGCTCACCACCGGTGACAGCGAACACCGGGGAGCTGTTTTTT
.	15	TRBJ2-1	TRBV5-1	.	CASSLTSSFPNEQFF	TGCGCCAGCAGCTTAACTAGCTCCTTCCCCAATGAGCAGTTCTTC
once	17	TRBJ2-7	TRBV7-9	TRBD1	CASSSTLRGQGIYEQYF	TGTGCCAGCAGCTCGACCCTGAGAGGACAGGGTATCTACGAGCAGTACTTC
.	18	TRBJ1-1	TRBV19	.	CASSQGYSRNGMNTEAFF	TGTGCCAGTAGTCAGGGATACAGTCGAAATGGCATGAACACTGAAGCTTTCTTT
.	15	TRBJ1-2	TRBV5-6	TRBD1	CASSPGQGVDYGYTF	TGTGCCAGCAGCCCGGGACAGGGGGTCGACTATGGCTACACCTTC
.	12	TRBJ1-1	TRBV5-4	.	CASGQMNTEAFF	TGTGCCAGTGGACAAATGAACACTGAAGCTTTCTTT
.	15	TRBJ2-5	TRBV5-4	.	CASSLAGNAGGTQYF	TGTGCCAGCAGCTTGGCAGGAAACGCCGGAGGGACCCAGTACTTC
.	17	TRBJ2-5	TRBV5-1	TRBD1	CASCTFLTGTGAETQYF	TGCGCCAGCTGTACCTTCCTAACCGGGACAGGGGCAGAGACCCAGTACTTC
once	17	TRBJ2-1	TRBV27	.	CARRTTAPMSSYNEQFF	TGTGCCAGAAGGACCACGGCCCCCATGAGCTCCTACAATGAGCAGTTCTTC
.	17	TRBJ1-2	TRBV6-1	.	CASSEPPAGSYGYGYTF	TGTGCCAGCAGTGAACCGCCCGCAGGGTCGTATGGGTATGGCTACACCTTC
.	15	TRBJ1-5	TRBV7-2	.	CASSPEGYSNQPQHF	TGTGCCAGCAGCCCCGAGGGCTATAGCAATCAGCCCCAGCATTTT
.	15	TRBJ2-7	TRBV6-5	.	CASSLDSHHNYEQYF	TGTGCCAGCAGTTTGGACAGCCATCACAACTACGAGCAGTACTTC
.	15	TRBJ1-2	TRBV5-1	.	CASSLAVDQGYGYTF	TGCGCCAGCAGCTTGGCAGTTGATCAGGGCTATGGCTACACCTTC
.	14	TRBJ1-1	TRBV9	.	CASSVSGVNTEAFF	TGTGCCAGCAGCGTCTCCGGGGTTAACACTGAAGCTTTCTTT
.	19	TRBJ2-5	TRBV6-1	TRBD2	CASSEKLAGALGYQETQYF	TGTGCCAGCAGTGAAAAACTAGCGGGAGCGTTAGGGTACCAAGAGACCCAGTACTTC
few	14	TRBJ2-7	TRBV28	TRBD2	CASSFGSGNYEQYF	TGTGCCAGCAGTTTTGGTAGCGGGAACTACGAGCAGTACTTC
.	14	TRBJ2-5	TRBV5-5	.	CASSPLGTSETQYF	TGTGCCAGCAGCCCACTCGGAACATCAGAGACCCAGTACTTC
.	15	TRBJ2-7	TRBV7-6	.	CASSSLKGRPYEQYF	TGTGCCAGCAGCTCCCTAAAGGGGCGTCCGTACGAGCAGTACTTC
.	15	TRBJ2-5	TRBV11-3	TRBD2	CASSLERGGLETQYF	TGTGCCAGCAGCTTAGAGCGGGGGGGCTTGGAGACCCAGTACTTC
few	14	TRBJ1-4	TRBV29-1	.	CSVGVSATNEKLFF	TGCAGCGTTGGTGTGAGTGCAACTAATGAAAAACTGTTTTTT